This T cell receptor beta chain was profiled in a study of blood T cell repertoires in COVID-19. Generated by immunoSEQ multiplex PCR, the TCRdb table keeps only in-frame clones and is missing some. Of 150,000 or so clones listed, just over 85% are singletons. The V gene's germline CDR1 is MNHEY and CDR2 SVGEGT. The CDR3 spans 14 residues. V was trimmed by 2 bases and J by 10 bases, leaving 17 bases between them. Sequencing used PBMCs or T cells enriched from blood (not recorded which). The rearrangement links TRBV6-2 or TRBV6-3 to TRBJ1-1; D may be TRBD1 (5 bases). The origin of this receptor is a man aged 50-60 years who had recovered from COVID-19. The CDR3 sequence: CASSYVGGELGAFF. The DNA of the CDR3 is TGTGCCAGCAGTTACGTGGGGGGTGAACTTGGAGCTTTCTTT.